This T cell receptor (beta chain) emerged from a study of CD8+CD57+ T cells in acquired aplastic anemia. Profiling that covered TCR beta VDJ and CDR3 relied on genomic DNA as its template. TCRdb re-called the reads with MiXCR, one entry per CDR3 protein. Among more than 150,000 distinct CDR3 sequences listed, 40% to 50% were seen once. Germline-derived CDR1 and CDR2 are MNHNS and SASEGT. This CDR3 is 14 amino acids long. The ends were cut back, 4 bases at V and 3 bases at J, with 9 bases in the middle. This clonotype was seen many times. V gene TRBV6-1 combines with J gene TRBJ2-2, with D unclear. The specimen was sorted CD4+, CD8+, or CD8+CD57+ T cells (not recorded which) from PBMCs. The receptor was isolated from a human donor in good health. The CDR3, as DNA: TGTGCCAGCAGTGCCCTTGGGTACACCGGGGAGCTGTTTTTT. It translates to CASSALGYTGELFF.